This record covers a single T cell receptor (beta chain). This record comes from a study of identical twins. Per germline, CDR1 SQVTM and CDR2 ANQGSEA. The CDR3 is 15 amino acids. J was trimmed by 4 bases and V by 4 bases; bases with no gene match: 9. TCRdb called the 5' RACE reads again in MiXCR, with one record for every CDR3 protein. The sample consists of more than 1.5 million distinct CDR3 sequences, about 32% of them appearing once. The chain couples TRBV29-1 to TRBJ2-3; TRBD1 agrees at 9 bases. The specimen sequenced was cord blood. This clonotype was obtained from a newborn girl in good health. DNA for the CDR3: TGCAGCGTTGGAGGGGGGACAGGGTCGGCAGATACGCAGTATTTT. This encodes CSVGGGTGSADTQYF.